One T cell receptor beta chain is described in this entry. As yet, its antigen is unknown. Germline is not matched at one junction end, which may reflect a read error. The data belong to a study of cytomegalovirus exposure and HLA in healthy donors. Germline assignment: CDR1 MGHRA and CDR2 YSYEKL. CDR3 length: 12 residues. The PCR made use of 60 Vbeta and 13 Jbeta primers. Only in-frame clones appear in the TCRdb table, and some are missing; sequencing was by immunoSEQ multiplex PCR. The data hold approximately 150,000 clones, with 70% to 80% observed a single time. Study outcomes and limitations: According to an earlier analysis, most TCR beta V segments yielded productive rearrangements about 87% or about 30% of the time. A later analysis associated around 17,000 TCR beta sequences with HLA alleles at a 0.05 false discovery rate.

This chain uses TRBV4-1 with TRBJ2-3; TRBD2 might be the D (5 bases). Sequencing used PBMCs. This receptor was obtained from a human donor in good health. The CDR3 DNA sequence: TGCTCCAGCAGCCATATAGAGGGTACGCAGTATTTT. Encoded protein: CSSSHIEGTQYF.